This passage covers 24 T cell receptor beta chains from one sample sequenced in a study of cytomegalovirus exposure and HLA in healthy donors. The PCR employed 60 Vbeta primers together with 13 Jbeta primers. Profiled with immunoSEQ multiplex PCR; TCRdb holds only in-frame clones, not every one. This table holds about 130,000 clones, 77% found once. Sequenced: PBMCs. Every receptor here comes from a male donor in good health and CMV-seropositive.

The CDR3 DNA reads TGTGCCAGCAGCACGCCGGGGGGACGGTACACCTTC. It translates to CASSTPGGRYTF. The chain employs TRBV5-4 and TRBJ1-2; D possibly corresponds to TRBD1 (5 bases). Trimming removed 4 bases at V and 11 bases at J, with 15 bases between. Looked up from germline, CDR1 is SGHNT and CDR2 is YYREEE (reference sequence). The CDR3 is 12 amino acids.

The V gene is TRBV6-1, the J gene TRBJ2-3; TRBD2 might be the D (6 bases). V was trimmed by 5 bases and J by 5 bases, leaving 14 bases between them. The CDR3 runs 14 residues. From germline, CDR1 is MNHNS and CDR2 SASEGT. CDR3 sequence (DNA): TGTGCCAGCAGTCCCAGACTAGTGGTAGATACGCAGTATTTT. Protein: CASSPRLVVDTQYF.

This chain uses TRBV6-5 with TRBJ1-5, with 8 bases fitting TRBD1. CDR3 length: 14 amino acids. With 4 bases clipped from V and 6 bases from J, the junction kept 5 bases outside the gene matches. The V gene's germline CDR1 is MNHEY and CDR2 SVGAGI. CDR3 coding DNA: TGTGCCAGCAGTTCGCGCAGGGGGCTTCAGCCCCAGCATTTT. Its protein is CASSSRRGLQPQHF.

The chain recombines TRBV6-4 with TRBJ1-4; 9 bases line up with TRBD1. The trim removed 3 bases at V and 7 bases at J, leaving 3 bases unmatched. CDR1 MRHNA and CDR2 SNTAGT come from the germline V gene. This CDR3 region has 14 residues. As DNA, the CDR3 is TGTGCCAGCAGTGAAGGGACAGGGTTTGAAAAACTGTTTTTT. Translation gives CASSEGTGFEKLFF.

This clone was detected a few times. The V call is TRBV7-8, the J call TRBJ2-7; tentatively, D is TRBD1 (6 bases). Germline V CDR1 and CDR2: SGHVS, FQNEAQ. Trimming took off 5 bases at V and 7 bases at J, with 18 bases between the two ends. This CDR3 has 14 residues. CDR3 amino acids: CASSPRDTPREQYF. As DNA, the CDR3 is TGTGCCAGCAGCCCACGGGACACCCCGAGGGAGCAGTACTTC.

V is TRBV7-8 and J is TRBJ1-2, with 10 bases identical to TRBD1. The V gene's germline CDR1 is SGHVS and CDR2 FQNEAQ. The V gene end was trimmed by 5 bases and the J gene end by 7 bases; junction bases not matched to a gene: 10. This CDR3 has 15 residues. CDR3 sequence reads: CASSPSTGGLVGYTF. The CDR3 coding sequence is TGTGCCAGCAGCCCTTCGACAGGGGGCTTAGTTGGCTACACCTTC.

V is TRBV9 and J is TRBJ2-2, with TRBD2 matching over 8 bases. Germline values: CDR1 SGDLS, CDR2 YYNGEE. The CDR3 loop spans 15 amino acids. V shed 4 bases, J shed 3 bases, and the junction held 5 bases outside the gene matches. The CDR3 DNA is TGTGCCAGCAGCTTCGCCGGGGGGGACACCGGGGAGCTGTTTTTT. Amino acids: CASSFAGGDTGELFF.

The rearrangement uses TRBV9 and TRBJ2-5, with 7 nucleotides matching TRBD1. The DNA matches TRBJ2-7 better at its end, which makes the J call doubtful. Per the germline V gene, CDR1 is SGDLS and CDR2 is YYNGEE. The CDR3 spans 15 residues. CDR3 amino acids: CASSVGALQGVEQYF. CDR3 coding DNA: TGTGCCAGCAGCGTAGGGGCACTTCAGGGGGTCGAGCAGTACTTC.

The chain uses TRBV29-1 and TRBJ1-1; D perhaps matches TRBD1 (6 bases). Germline CDR1 and CDR2: SQVTM and ANQGSEA. This CDR3 is 13 amino acids long. Trimming cost V 5 bases and J 1 base, with 11 bases left between them. The CDR3: CSVNQGGNTEAFF. In DNA, the CDR3 is TGCAGCGTTAATCAAGGGGGGAACACTGAAGCTTTCTTT.

The chain combines TRBV28 with TRBJ2-6; D possibly corresponds to TRBD1 (5 bases). Trimming took off 3 bases at V and 0 bases at J, with 9 bases between the two ends. CDR3 length equals 16 residues. Germline-derived CDR1 and CDR2 are MDHEN and SYDVKM. CDR3 coding DNA: TGTGCCAGCAGTTTCGACAGCCTCTCTGGGGCCAACGTCCTGACTTTC. This translates into CASSFDSLSGANVLTF.

DNA for the CDR3: TGTGCCAGCAGCTTAGCGCGGGGGGGTACGTATGAGCAGTTCTTC. The encoded protein is CASSLARGGTYEQFF. This chain links TRBV7-6 with TRBJ2-1; the match to TRBD2 covers 9 bases. The CDR3 is 15 residues long. Trimming cost V 0 bases and J 8 bases; bases outside gene matches: 5. Germline V gene sequence: CDR1 SGHVS, CDR2 FNYEAQ.

This clone was counted only a few times. The chain is built from TRBV4-2 and TRBJ1-1; D is ambiguous. Trimming pared 6 bases from V and 3 bases from J, leaving 17 bases between. The CDR3 has 15 residues. The germline V gene has CDR1 LGHNA and CDR2 YNFKEQ. The CDR3, as DNA: TGTGCCAGCAGTGGACGGGGAAACCAGGACACTGAAGCTTTCTTT. Protein: CASSGRGNQDTEAFF.

The chain recombines TRBV4-1 with TRBJ2-1; D may be TRBD2 (5 bases). The CDR3 runs 16 residues. CDR1 and CDR2 from the germline V gene are MGHRA and YSYEKL. Trimming cost V 0 bases and J 6 bases, with 15 bases left between them. The CDR3 DNA follows: TGCGCCAGCAGCCAAGATTGGAAGGGAGATATCAATGAGCAGTTCTTC. This encodes CASSQDWKGDINEQFF.

V and J are TRBV6-1 and TRBJ1-5; D is ambiguous. Looked up from germline, CDR1 is MNHNS and CDR2 is SASEGT. The CDR3 totals 14 residues. With 11 bases removed from V and 6 bases from J, the gap between germline ends came to 20 bases. As DNA, the CDR3 is TGTGCCGGAGCACTCGGGGATTCAAGTCAGCCCCAGCATTTT. It specifies CAGALGDSSQPQHF.

This clone was picked up one time. J is TRBJ2-7 and V is TRBV6-1; TRBD2 matches at 9 bases. The CDR3 has 15 amino acids. V shed 5 bases and J 7 bases; nucleotides not matched to a gene: 12. CDR1 MNHNS and CDR2 SASEGT come from the germline V gene. CDR3 residues: CASSPLGGGASEQYF. The CDR3 bases are TGTGCCAGCAGTCCTTTGGGCGGGGGGGCCTCGGAGCAGTACTTC.

The chain carries TRBV19 and TRBJ2-1; D is unclear. Trimming pared 1 base from V and 3 bases from J, leaving 4 bases between. The CDR3 contains 13 residues. The germline CDR1 and CDR2 sequences are LNHDA and SQIVND (reference sequence). The CDR3 loop reads CASSIGSYNEQFF. CDR3 in DNA: TGTGCCAGTAGTATAGGTAGCTACAATGAGCAGTTCTTC.

This chain connects TRBV29-1 to TRBJ2-2, with 12 positions matching TRBD2. Unmatched junction bases numbered 6, after V lost 7 bases and J lost 6 bases. This CDR3 spans 14 amino acids. Germline V gene lookup returns CDR1 SQVTM and CDR2 ANQGSEA. The CDR3 nucleotides read TGCAGCGCCGGGACTAGCGGGTTCTCCGGGGAGCTGTTTTTT. As protein: CSAGTSGFSGELFF.

The J gene is TRBJ2-3, the V gene TRBV5-1; no clear D. This CDR3 region has 13 residues. Looked up from germline, CDR1 is SGHRS and CDR2 is YFSETQ. V was trimmed by 9 bases and J by 0 bases, leaving 11 bases between them. CDR3 amino acids: CATRPGSTDTQYF. CDR3 coding DNA: TGCGCCACCCGCCCGGGTAGCACAGATACGCAGTATTTT.

The genes are TRBV7-2 and TRBJ1-2, with unresolved D. V lost 3 bases, J lost 2 bases, and 7 bases lay in between. Germline V gene lookup returns CDR1 SGHTA and CDR2 FQGNSA. The CDR3 has 13 amino acids. The CDR3 DNA sequence: TGTGCCAGCAGCTTTACAGCAAACTATGGCTACACCTTC. Amino acid sequence: CASSFTANYGYTF.

The chain couples TRBV10-3 to TRBJ2-3, with 9 positions matching TRBD2. The CDR3 covers 15 residues. The germline V gene has CDR1 ENHRY and CDR2 SYGVKD. V lost 6 bases and J lost 0; bases outside the gene matches: 4. The CDR3 reads CAISGLAPSTDTQYF. The CDR3 DNA reads TGTGCCATCAGCGGACTAGCGCCCAGCACAGATACGCAGTATTTT.

This clone has only a few counts. The rearrangement joins TRBV6-5 to TRBJ2-7; D is uncertain. V was shortened by 2 bases and J by 6 bases, with 5 bases between the two germline ends. The germline gives CDR1 MNHEY, CDR2 SVGAGI. This CDR3 spans 11 amino acids. The CDR3 sequence is CASSYLSEQYF. CDR3 nucleotide sequence: TGTGCCAGCAGTTACCTAAGCGAGCAGTACTTC.

This clone was seen more than once but under ten times. The sample contains more than one DNA sequence encoding this CDR3. The chain links TRBV18 to TRBJ2-5; 9 bases map to TRBD1. Germline V gene data show CDR1 as KGHSH and CDR2 as LQKENI. The CDR3 has 13 residues. Unmatched junction bases numbered 4, after V lost 6 bases and J lost 5 bases. CDR3 bases: TGTGCCAGCTCGCCGGGACAGGGTGAGACCCAGTACTTC. It is translated as CASSPGQGETQYF. The complete variable domain, with remaining parts taken from reference TRBV18 and TRBJ2-5, reads NAGVMQNPRHLVRRRGQEARLRCSPMKGHSHVYWYRQLPEEGLKFMVYLQKENIIDESGMPKERFSAEFPKEGPSILRIQQVVRGDSAAYFCASSPGQGETQYFGPGTRLLVL.

The rearrangement links TRBV18 to TRBJ2-2, with a possible D match to TRBD2 (6 bases). CDR1 is KGHSH, CDR2 LQKENI, per germline. The CDR3 has 14 amino acids. The V gene lost 3 bases and the J gene lost 4 bases, with 9 bases spanning the gap. In nucleotides, the CDR3 is TGTGCCAGCTCACCGACTAGATCCACCGGGGAGCTGTTTTTT. Translation gives CASSPTRSTGELFF.

The table lists this clone with a few counts. The chain employs TRBV18 and TRBJ1-1; 7 nucleotides agree with TRBD1. CDR1 and CDR2 (germline): KGHSH, LQKENI. Germline trimming cut 1 base from V and 4 bases from J; bases unmatched to any gene: 9. The CDR3 extends over 16 amino acids. The CDR3, as DNA: TGTGCCAGCTCACCACTTGCGGCAGGGGGAGGCACTGAAGCTTTCTTT. It encodes CASSPLAAGGGTEAFF.